These T cell receptor beta chains were read from a single sample in a study of T-cell reconstitution after alpha-beta-depleted transplantation in children. TCRdb recomputed calls from the PCR reads with MiXCR, one row per CDR3 protein. Altogether fewer than 200,000 distinct CDR3 sequences are present, more than 6.5% being singletons, with the ten largest covering approximately 2.9%. The material sequenced was PBMCs from the stem cell graft donor, taken from the stem cell graft. These receptors originate from a human donor who donated a stem cell graft to a child with Wiskott-Aldrich syndrome. Both conserved end residues are part of each CDR3. A D gene is named only where the DNA matches it firmly. Size tells how often a clone was seen (once, few, many) or the class of an expanded clone, and some rows leave it out.

j_call v_call d_call clone_size cdr3_nt cdr3_aa
TRBJ2-5 TRBV12-3/TRBV12-4 NA many TGTGCCAGCAGCACACACAGGGAACAAGGAGAGACCCAGTACTTC CASSTHREQGETQYF
TRBJ1-5 TRBV10-2 NA NA TGCGCCAGCAGTGAGATCGGGACGGTGAATCAGCCCCAGCATTTT CASSEIGTVNQPQHF
TRBJ2-5 TRBV3-1 NA NA TGTGCCAGCAGAACCTTCGGGAAAAGCGGGGAGACCCAGTACTTC CASRTFGKSGETQYF
TRBJ2-3 TRBV20-1 TRBD2 many TGCAGTGCTAGTAGCCTAGCGGGAGATGATACGCAGTATTTT CSASSLAGDDTQYF
TRBJ2-2 TRBV7-9 NA many TGTGCCAGCTACAGAGGAGGCACCGGGGAGCTGTTTTTT CASYRGGTGELFF
TRBJ1-5 TRBV12-3/TRBV12-4 NA many TGTGCCAGCAGTCAAAACAGCAATCAGCCCCAGCATTTT CASSQNSNQPQHF
TRBJ2-7 TRBV30 NA many TGTGCCTGGAGTGGATACGGGGAGAGCTCCGAGCAGTACTTC CAWSGYGESSEQYF
TRBJ1-5 TRBV10-2 NA many TGCGCCAGCAGTGGATTTAGCAATCAGCCCCAGCATTTT CASSGFSNQPQHF
TRBJ2-2 TRBV27 NA many TGTGCCAGCAGTAGGGGGGGGGGCACCGGGGAGCTGTTTTTT CASSRGGGTGELFF
TRBJ2-6 TRBV6-1 NA many TGTGCCAGCAGTGAACAGGGTGCCGGGGCCAACGTCCTGACTTTC CASSEQGAGANVLTF
TRBJ2-7 TRBV2 NA few TGTGCCAGCACCAATGACAGGCCCTACGAGCAGTACTTC CASTNDRPYEQYF
TRBJ2-5 TRBV4-1 NA many TGCGCCAGCAGCCAGGTTCCCGAGACCTCTAACCTCCCTGGTGCGGGGACCCAGTACTTC CASSQVPETSNLPGAGTQYF
TRBJ2-1 TRBV5-1 TRBD2 many TGCGCCAGCAGCTCGGGACTAGCGGGAGGTTGGTATGAGCAGTTCTTC CASSSGLAGGWYEQFF
TRBJ2-5 TRBV7-9 TRBD2 many TGTGCCAGCAGCTCGACTAGCGGGGAAGAGACCCAGTACTTC CASSSTSGEETQYF
TRBJ1-1 TRBV12-3/TRBV12-4 NA NA TGTGCCAGCATCTCTACAGGAAAGCTTGAAGCTTTCTTT CASISTGKLEAFF
TRBJ1-2 TRBV19 TRBD1 NA TGTGCCAGTAGTACGACAGGGTTTAATGGCTACACCTTC CASSTTGFNGYTF
TRBJ2-7 TRBV6-5 TRBD2 few TGTGCCAGCAGTTCGTCGTCTAGCGGGTCCTACGAGCAGTACTTC CASSSSSSGSYEQYF
TRBJ2-3 TRBV29-1 NA many TGCAGCGTTGAACTATTTGTCCCCGCATTGGATACGCAGTATTTT CSVELFVPALDTQYF
TRBJ1-2 TRBV20-1 NA many TGCAGTGCTAACCCTCAGGGCCAAAACTATGGCTACACCTTC CSANPQGQNYGYTF
TRBJ2-1 TRBV6-2/TRBV6-3 NA NA TGTGCCAGCAGCGCGGCCGCCGTCAATGAGCAGTTCTTC CASSAAAVNEQFF
TRBJ2-7 TRBV15 NA many TGTGCCACCAGCAGAGGATGGTGGCAGGTCCAGGAGCAGTACTTC CATSRGWWQVQEQYF
TRBJ1-3 TRBV4-1 TRBD1 NA TGCGCCAGCAGCCACACCACAGGGGGACATGGAAACACCATATATTTT CASSHTTGGHGNTIYF
TRBJ1-2 TRBV12-3/TRBV12-4 NA many TGTGCCAGCAGTTTGGACGATAACTATGGCTACACCTTC CASSLDDNYGYTF
TRBJ2-3 TRBV5-1 TRBD1 many TGCGCCAGCAGCCAGACCGGGACAGGGTCTACAGATACGCAGTATTTT CASSQTGTGSTDTQYF
TRBJ2-5 TRBV12-3/TRBV12-4 NA many TGTGCCAGCAGCTATACAAACTGGAGGGGGAAGGAGACCCAGTACTTC CASSYTNWRGKETQYF
TRBJ1-4 TRBV27 NA many TGTGCCAGCAGTTTCAGGTCGGGATCTCTGTTTTTT CASSFRSGSLFF
TRBJ2-1 TRBV2 TRBD2 many TGTGCCAGCTGGGGGGGTTTCCCTGATGAGCAGTTCTTC CASWGGFPDEQFF
TRBJ2-2 TRBV7-9 TRBD1 few TGTGCCAGCAGCTCCCCTCGGACAGGCAACACCGGGGAGCTGTTTTTT CASSSPRTGNTGELFF
TRBJ2-3 TRBV10-3 TRBD2 many TGTGCCATCAGTGGGCTAGCGGGGGGAACTAGCACAGATACGCAGTATTTT CAISGLAGGTSTDTQYF
TRBJ2-1 TRBV2 NA many TGTGCCAGCAGTCAGGACTATTCTGAGCAGTTCTTC CASSQDYSEQFF
TRBJ2-2 TRBV5-1 TRBD2 NA TGCGCCAGCAGCCCGGGACTAGCGGCCGGGGAGCTGTTTTTT CASSPGLAAGELFF
TRBJ2-3 TRBV5-1 TRBD1 many TGCGCCAGCAGCTTGATCCGACAGGGCGATACAGATACGCAGTATTTT CASSLIRQGDTDTQYF
TRBJ2-2 TRBV29-1 NA many TGCAGCGTTGCCCAAACGTGGGGGGGCTCCGGGGAGCTGTTTTTT CSVAQTWGGSGELFF
TRBJ2-7 TRBV7-6 TRBD2 many TGTGCCAGCAGCTCATCTTTGGGACTACACTCCTACGAGCAGTACTTC CASSSSLGLHSYEQYF
TRBJ2-5 TRBV5-1 NA NA TGCGCCAGCAGCTCGCCAGGGGTGGGAGAGACCCAGTACTTC CASSSPGVGETQYF
TRBJ2-1 TRBV20-1 NA many TGCAGTGCTCGTAATAGGGGGGGGTCCTACAATGAGCAGTTCTTC CSARNRGGSYNEQFF
TRBJ2-5 TRBV12-3/TRBV12-4 NA many TGTGCCAGCAGTAGGACCGGAGGGGGGACCCAGTACTTC CASSRTGGGTQYF
TRBJ2-6 TRBV12-3/TRBV12-4 NA many TGTGCCAGCAGTTTCCCAGGTGGGGCCAACGTCCTGACTTTC CASSFPGGANVLTF